One sample yielded the 9 T cell receptor beta chains listed below, sequenced in a study of OX40 agonist ivuxolimab in advanced cancers. Sequenced by immunoSEQ multiplex PCR; TCRdb stores in-frame clones only, minus some. The sample contains 69,000 or so clones, approximately 82% of which appear only once. Sequenced material: CD4+ or CD8+ T cells sorted from blood, taken in a trial of the OX40 agonist ivuxolimab. These receptors were taken from an adult with an advanced solid tumor such as melanoma, head and neck, liver or kidney cancer.

The V call is TRBV27, the J call TRBJ2-7; 7 bases line up with TRBD2. This CDR3 comprises 15 residues. V lost 1 base, J lost 1 base, and 4 bases stayed unmatched. Germline CDR1 reads MNHEY; CDR2 reads SMNVEV (reference sequence). CDR3 coding DNA: TGTGCCAGCAGTTTATTTGCTAGCGGATCCTACGAGCAGTACTTC. It translates to CASSLFASGSYEQYF.

The chain joins TRBV28 to TRBJ2-2; maybe TRBD1 (6 bases). Per germline, CDR1 MDHEN and CDR2 SYDVKM. V lost 8 bases, J lost 4 bases, and 14 bases lay in between. CDR3 length equals 14 residues. This chain's CDR3 is CASQGQGITGELFF. In DNA, the CDR3 is TGTGCCAGCCAGGGGCAGGGAATCACCGGGGAGCTGTTTTTT.

This chain uses TRBV7-2 with TRBJ2-1, with a tentative D call TRBD2 (6 bases). The CDR3 extends over 14 amino acids. Trimming took off 3 bases at V and 6 bases at J, with 12 bases between the two ends. Looked up from germline, CDR1 is SGHTA and CDR2 is FQGNSA. This CDR3 is CASSFGRGGNEQFF. The CDR3 region has the DNA TGTGCCAGCAGCTTCGGGCGGGGTGGCAATGAGCAGTTCTTC.

This clone has a single count. V usage is TRBV6-6 and J usage is TRBJ1-1, with D tentatively TRBD1 (6 bases). The germline V gene encodes CDR1 MNHNY and CDR2 SVGAGI (reference sequence). The CDR3 is 15 amino acids. Trimming shortened V by 6 bases and J by 6 bases, and 20 bases separated the two germline ends. The CDR3 DNA is TGTGCCAGCAGCTCGTCTACAGGGACCGGCGCTGAAGCTTTCTTT. Residues: CASSSSTGTGAEAFF.

The chain recombines TRBV7-6 with TRBJ2-3, with a possible D match to TRBD2 (5 bases). The CDR3 is 15 amino acids. Germline CDR1 SGHVS, CDR2 FNYEAQ. V was shortened by 4 bases and J by 2 bases, with 13 bases between the two germline ends. CDR3 sequence (DNA): TGTGCCAGCAGCTCAAACCCGGGATACACAGATACGCAGTATTTT. Translation: CASSSNPGYTDTQYF.

The chain carries TRBV7-8 and TRBJ2-2, with unresolved D. The CDR3 runs 14 residues. The germline CDR1 and CDR2 sequences are SGHVS and FQNEAQ. The V end was cut by 5 bases, the J end by 2 bases, with 9 bases between. CDR3 residues: CASSRTRNTGELFF. The CDR3 DNA reads as TGTGCCAGCAGCCGAACCCGAAACACCGGGGAGCTGTTTTTT. The full variable domain, its missing parts supplied by reference TRBV7-8 and TRBJ2-2, is GAGVSQSPRYKVAKRGQDVALRCDPISGHVSLFWYQQALGQGPEFLTYFQNEAQLDKSGLPSDRFFAERPEGSVSTLKIQRTQQEDSAVYLCASSRTRNTGELFFGEGSRLTVL.

The J gene is TRBJ2-2, the V gene TRBV14; no clear D gene. This CDR3 spans 15 amino acids. Trimming stripped 4 bases from V and 0 bases from J, with 9 bases between. Germline V gene data show CDR1 as SGHDN and CDR2 as FVKESK. CDR3 residues: CASSRAFANTGELFF. CDR3 DNA sequence: TGTGCCAGCAGCCGGGCGTTCGCGAACACCGGGGAGCTGTTTTTT. The variable domain in full, with the rest retrieved from reference TRBV14 and TRBJ2-2, is EAGVTQFPSHSVIEKGQTVTLRCDPISGHDNLYWYRRVMGKEIKFLLHFVKESKQDESGMPNNRFLAERTGGTYSTLKVQPAELEDSGVYFCASSRAFANTGELFFGEGSRLTVL.

The chain is built from TRBV4-3 and TRBJ1-4; 9 nucleotides agree with TRBD1. With 5 bases clipped from V and 4 bases from J, the junction kept 5 bases outside the gene matches. CDR3 length: 15 amino acids. Germline V lookup: CDR1 LGHNA, CDR2 YSLEER. The CDR3 is CASSSPGQGNEKLFF. CDR3 sequence (DNA): TGCGCCAGCAGCTCTCCGGGACAGGGTAATGAAAAACTGTTTTTT.

This rearrangement joins TRBV7-3 to TRBJ2-2; 7 bases are a match to TRBD1. The V gene end was trimmed by 3 bases and the J gene end by 7 bases; junction bases not matched to a gene: 2. Germline loops: CDR1 SGHTA, CDR2 FQGTGA. The length of the CDR3 is 13 residues. CDR3 amino acids: CASSFGTDGELFF. The CDR3 nucleotides are TGTGCCAGCAGCTTCGGGACAGACGGGGAGCTGTTTTTT.